Described below is a single T cell receptor beta chain sequence and its context. No antigen is known for it. Both 60 Vbeta primers and 13 Jbeta primers went into the PCR. Some clones are missing from TCRdb's copy, which holds only in-frame ones; the method was immunoSEQ multiplex PCR. Of about 160,000 clones in the sample, approximately 80% were seen once. The CDR3 spans 17 residues. From germline, CDR1 is SNHLY and CDR2 FYNNEI. V shed 2 bases and J 3 bases; nucleotides not matched to a gene: 8. This record comes from a study of cytomegalovirus exposure and HLA in healthy donors. For the study at large: There were about 85 million unique TCRs (from HLA-typed donors) in an early data release.

Study-level points and caveats: A prior analysis recorded that most TCR beta V segments were productive about 87% or about 30% of the time. In a later analysis, V- and J-gene trimming of beta chains associated with a DCLRE1C missense variant, replicated independently. Cytomegalovirus association was assigned to about 180 TCR beta chains.

This sequence joins TRBV2 and TRBJ1-2, with 11 nucleotides matching TRBD1. The sequence was collected from a man aged 25-45 years in good health and CMV-seronegative. What was sequenced was PBMCs. Here the CDR3 DNA reads TGTGCCAGCAGTGAAAGGACAGGGGGCCCTCGGGACTATGGCTACACCTTC. Protein product: CASSERTGGPRDYGYTF.